This record looks at one TCR beta chain sequence and its context. The CDR3 has 14 amino acids. Germline V gene sequence: CDR1 MNHEY, CDR2 SVGAGI. The V gene end was trimmed by 6 bases and the J gene end by 2 bases; junction bases not matched to a gene: 7. This sample is drawn from a study of blood T cell repertoires in COVID-19. Some clones are missing from TCRdb's copy, which holds only in-frame ones; the method was immunoSEQ multiplex PCR. The table has about 310,000 clones, 87% seen once; the top ten hold 1%. This TCR derives from a man aged 45-65 years with active or convalescent COVID-19. The rearrangement uses TRBV6-5 and TRBJ2-7; TRBD1 matches at 7 bases. Sequenced sample: peripheral blood. CDR3 bases: TGTGCCAGCAGAACAGGGGTAGGGGCCTACGAGCAGTACTTC. It specifies CASRTGVGAYEQYF.